The T cell receptor (beta chain) described here comes from a study of T cell changes during pregnancy in multiple sclerosis (dated 2019 in TCRdb). Study-wide context: The study examined how the T cell repertoire changed over the course of pregnancy in women with multiple sclerosis.

The library was produced with the immunoSEQ multiplex PCR assay. TCRdb re-hosts the immuneACCESS table, in-frame sequences only. Its copies lack some clones; in the studies checked, an unresolved V gene accounts for under half of them, and the cause for the rest is not known. The sample table records approximately 34,000 clones; about 92% of these occur just once. The ten largest clones represent around 0.41% of the sample. On this clone itself: Which antigen it targets is not known. Base qualities were left out, and no much larger clone turns up one base away.

In the germline V gene (reference sequence), CDR1 corresponds to MNHEY and CDR2 to SMNVEV. The CDR3 holds 18 amino acids from the cysteine to the phenylalanine. Of all the DNA, just the CDR3 is kept, 54 bases in frame from base 1. V drops 4 bases and J drops 0 bases, leaving 16 bases in between. This TCR was recovered from a female donor with multiple sclerosis, enrolled in a pregnancy study. Sequencing used CD4+ T cells from peripheral blood mononuclear cells, obtained in the second trimester of pregnancy. Recombination joined TRBV27 with TRBJ2-6; a weak D assignment points to TRBD1 (5 bases agree). The CDR3 protein: CASSSYRTTNSGANVLTF. DNA sequence: TGTGCCAGCAGTTCGTACAGGACAACGAACTCTGGGGCCAACGTCCTGACTTTC.